What follows are 12 T cell receptor beta chains derived from one specimen sequenced in a study of blood T cell repertoires in COVID-19 (dated by TCRdb to 2019 to 2021). Libraries were built with the immunoSEQ multiplex PCR assay. TCRdb obtained this table from immuneACCESS and retained in-frame rearrangements with V and J assigned. These tables miss some clones; where compared with another copy, unresolved V genes account for less than half of the shortfall, and the remainder is unexplained. The sample data list approximately 100,000 clones, and about 80% of these were observed just once. The ten largest clones represent about 7% of the sample. Sequencing was carried out using peripheral blood. These TCRs come from a woman in her fifties or sixties with acute or convalescent COVID-19.

The rearrangement uses TRBV12-3 or TRBV12-4 and TRBJ1-2; D possibly corresponds to TRBD1 (6 bases). CDR3 length: 13 amino acids. V lost 4 bases and J 5 bases, leaving 11 bases between the germline ends. The CDR3 spells CASSSGQTYGYTF. CDR3 DNA: TGTGCCAGCAGTTCGGGACAAACTTATGGCTACACCTTC.

This clone was detected only once. The V call is TRBV5-1, the J call TRBJ2-7, with 7 bases aligning to TRBD1. The CDR3 covers 13 residues. V lost 2 bases, J lost 5 bases, and 4 bases stayed unmatched. Germline CDR1 reads SGHRS; CDR2 reads YFSETQ. The CDR3 nucleotides read TGCGCCAGCAGCTTAGGACAGGACCACGAGCAGTACTTC. As protein: CASSLGQDHEQYF.

The chain is built from TRBV5-8 and TRBJ2-1; 8 bases are shared with TRBD1. Unmatched junction bases numbered 6, after V lost 3 bases and J lost 7 bases. This CDR3 has 14 residues. Germline V CDR1 and CDR2: SGHTS, YDEGEE. The CDR3, as DNA: TGTGCCAGCAGCTACCAAGACAGGGGAAATGAGCAGTTCTTC. Amino acid sequence: CASSYQDRGNEQFF.

The chain combines TRBV5-1 with TRBJ1-1; 8 nucleotides agree with TRBD1. The J segment lost 4 bases and the V segment lost 5 bases, leaving 7 bases of the junction unmatched. CDR1 and CDR2 (germline): SGHRS, YFSETQ. This CDR3 has 14 amino acids. CDR3 sequence: CASRRGTGGTEAFF. As DNA, the CDR3 is TGCGCCAGCAGGCGAGGAACAGGGGGCACTGAAGCTTTCTTT.

This clone was counted only a few times. J is TRBJ2-5 and V is TRBV21-1; the table gives TRBD2 as D, unverified against the DNA. TRBV21-1 is annotated as a pseudogene. This CDR3 comprises 13 residues. DNA of the CDR3: TGTGCCAACGGGGGAGGGGGAGGAGAGACCCAGTACTTC. Residues: CANGGGGGETQYF.

This clone was found once. The chain is built from TRBV6-6 and TRBJ1-6; perhaps TRBD1 as D (5 bases). Per the germline V gene, CDR1 is MNHNY and CDR2 is SVGAGI (reference sequence). V lost 5 bases to trimming and J lost 7 bases, with 21 bases between them. The CDR3 is 17 residues long. In nucleotides, the CDR3 is TGTGCCAGCAGTCTACCTCAAGACGGGACTTCAAATTCACCCCTCCACTTT. Its translation: CASSLPQDGTSNSPLHF.

This rearrangement joins TRBV9 to TRBJ1-2; 10 bases map to TRBD1. Per the germline V gene, CDR1 is SGDLS and CDR2 is YYNGEE. The CDR3 is 14 amino acids. V was clipped by 0 bases and J by 7 bases; unmatched bases: 3. CDR3 sequence: CASSVGQGAGGYTF. Here the CDR3 DNA reads TGTGCCAGCAGCGTAGGACAGGGGGCGGGTGGCTACACCTTC.

The chain links TRBV28 to TRBJ2-3, with 7 bases matching TRBD1. The CDR3 covers 17 residues. V trimming: 6 bases; J trimming: 4 bases; junction bases outside the gene matches: 16. From germline, CDR1 is MDHEN and CDR2 SYDVKM. CDR3 loop: CASSATTTGIVSDTQYF. The CDR3 region has the DNA TGTGCCAGCAGCGCAACCACGACAGGGATTGTATCAGATACGCAGTATTTT.

The chain uses TRBV5-1 and TRBJ2-3, with a weak D call TRBD1 (6 bases). This CDR3 region has 16 residues. Germline CDR1 SGHRS, CDR2 YFSETQ. V was cut by 3 bases and J by 6 bases, with 20 bases left in between. CDR3 region: CASSSQGSAAGDTQYF. DNA of the CDR3: TGCGCCAGCAGCTCACAGGGTAGCGCGGCTGGGGATACGCAGTATTTT.

The rearrangement links TRBV12-3 or TRBV12-4 to TRBJ1-3; D not certain. Trimming took 3 bases from V and 3 from J, leaving 6 bases between them. The length of the CDR3 is 13 residues. The CDR3 DNA follows: TGTGCCAGCAGTTTGCGGAATGGAAACACCATATATTTT. Translating it yields CASSLRNGNTIYF.

The V and J genes are TRBV18 and TRBJ2-5, with 9 positions matching TRBD1. Looked up from germline, CDR1 is KGHSH and CDR2 is LQKENI. J was trimmed by 5 bases and V by 4 bases; bases with no gene match: 2. The CDR3 is 13 amino acids. The CDR3 DNA sequence: TGTGCCAGCTCACGGGACAGGGTCGAGACCCAGTACTTC. Its translation is CASSRDRVETQYF. The entire variable domain, with the rest obtained from reference TRBV18 and TRBJ2-5, is as follows: NAGVMQNPRHLVRRRGQEARLRCSPMKGHSHVYWYRQLPEEGLKFMVYLQKENIIDESGMPKERFSAEFPKEGPSILRIQQVVRGDSAAYFCASSRDRVETQYFGPGTRLLVL.

The chain employs TRBV15 and TRBJ2-5, with D tentatively TRBD1 (7 bases). The V gene's germline CDR1 is LNHNV and CDR2 YYDKDF (reference sequence). Trimming removed 4 bases from V and 7 bases from J, with 19 bases in between. The CDR3 is 15 amino acids. The CDR3 is CATSTSGGPRGTQYF. The CDR3, as DNA: TGTGCCACCAGCACCTCAGGGGGGCCCCGAGGGACCCAGTACTTC.